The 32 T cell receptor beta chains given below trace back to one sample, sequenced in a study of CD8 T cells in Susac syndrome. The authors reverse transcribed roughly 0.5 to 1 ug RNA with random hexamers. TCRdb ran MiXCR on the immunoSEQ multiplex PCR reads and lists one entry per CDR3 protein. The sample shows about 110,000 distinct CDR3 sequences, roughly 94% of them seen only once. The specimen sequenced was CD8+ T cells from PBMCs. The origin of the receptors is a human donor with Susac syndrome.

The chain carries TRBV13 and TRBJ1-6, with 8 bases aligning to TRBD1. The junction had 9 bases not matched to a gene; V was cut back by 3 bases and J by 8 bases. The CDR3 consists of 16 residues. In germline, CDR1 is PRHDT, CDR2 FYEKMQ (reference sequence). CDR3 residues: CASSFARTGFHSPLHF. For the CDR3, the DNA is TGTGCCAGCAGCTTCGCGCGGACAGGGTTCCATTCACCCCTCCACTTT.

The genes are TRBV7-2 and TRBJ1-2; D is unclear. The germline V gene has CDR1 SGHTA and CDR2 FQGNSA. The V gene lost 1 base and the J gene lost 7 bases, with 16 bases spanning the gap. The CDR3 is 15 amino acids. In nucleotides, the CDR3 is TGTGCCAGCAGCTTAGTGAATGGAGCCCTCGGTGGCTACACCTTC. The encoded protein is CASSLVNGALGGYTF.

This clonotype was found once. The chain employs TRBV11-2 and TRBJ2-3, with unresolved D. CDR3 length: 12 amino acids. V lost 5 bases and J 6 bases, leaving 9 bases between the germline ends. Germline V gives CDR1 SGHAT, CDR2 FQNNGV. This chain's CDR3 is CASSRLRDTQYF. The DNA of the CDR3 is TGTGCCAGCAGCCGACTTCGGGATACGCAGTATTTT.

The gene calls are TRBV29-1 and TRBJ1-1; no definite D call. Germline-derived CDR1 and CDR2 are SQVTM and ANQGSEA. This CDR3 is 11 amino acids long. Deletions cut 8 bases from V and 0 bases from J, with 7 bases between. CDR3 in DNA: TGCAGCATACAGATGAACACTGAAGCTTTCTTT. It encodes CSIQMNTEAFF.

Here the CDR3 DNA reads TGTGCCAGCAGACTAGCGGAATCCTACGAGCAGTACTTC. This codes for CASRLAESYEQYF. J is TRBJ2-7 and V is TRBV6-5; the match to TRBD2 covers 8 bases. Germline CDR1 reads MNHEY; CDR2 reads SVGAGI. The ends lost 6 bases at V and 1 base at J; junction bases unmatched: 2. This CDR3 comprises 13 residues.

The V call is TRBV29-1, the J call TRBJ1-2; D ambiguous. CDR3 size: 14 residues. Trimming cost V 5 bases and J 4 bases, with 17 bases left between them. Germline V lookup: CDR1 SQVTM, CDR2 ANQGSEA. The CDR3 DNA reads TGCAGCGTTTCACAAATCGGGGATAGCTATGGCTACACCTTC. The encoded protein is CSVSQIGDSYGYTF.

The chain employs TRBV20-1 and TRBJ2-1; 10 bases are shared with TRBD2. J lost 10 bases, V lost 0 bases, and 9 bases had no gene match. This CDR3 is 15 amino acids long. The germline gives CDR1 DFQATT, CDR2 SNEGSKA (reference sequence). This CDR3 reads CSARELAGMKGEQFF. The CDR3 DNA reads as TGCAGTGCTAGAGAACTAGCGGGGATGAAGGGGGAGCAGTTCTTC.

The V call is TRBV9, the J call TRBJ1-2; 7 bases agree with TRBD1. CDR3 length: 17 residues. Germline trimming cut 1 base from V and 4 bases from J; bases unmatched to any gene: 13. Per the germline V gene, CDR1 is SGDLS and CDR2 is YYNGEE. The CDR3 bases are TGTGCCAGCAGCGTAAGCTCCATTCAAGACAGGGCCTATGGCTACACCTTC. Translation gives CASSVSSIQDRAYGYTF.

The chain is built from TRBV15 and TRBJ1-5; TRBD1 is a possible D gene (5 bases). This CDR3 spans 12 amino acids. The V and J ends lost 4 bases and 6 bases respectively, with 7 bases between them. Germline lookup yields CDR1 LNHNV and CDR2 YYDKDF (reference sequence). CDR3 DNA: TGTGCCACCAGCACCGGGGGTCAGCCCCAGCATTTT. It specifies CATSTGGQPQHF.

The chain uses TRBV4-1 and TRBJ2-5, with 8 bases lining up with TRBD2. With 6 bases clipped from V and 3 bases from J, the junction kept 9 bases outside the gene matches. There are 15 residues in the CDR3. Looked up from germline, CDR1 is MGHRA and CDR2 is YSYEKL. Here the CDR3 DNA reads TGCGCCAGCAGTTCCGGGACTAGTGATAAAGAGACCCAGTACTTC. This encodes CASSSGTSDKETQYF.

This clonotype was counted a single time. CDR3 sequence reads: CASSVEGLNSPLHF. Here the CDR3 DNA reads TGTGCCAGCAGCGTTGAGGGACTTAATTCACCCCTCCACTTT. This chain uses TRBV9 with TRBJ1-6; weak D call: TRBD1 (5 bases). The CDR3 runs to 14 residues. The V and J ends lost 2 bases and 6 bases respectively, with 9 bases between them. CDR1 is SGDLS, CDR2 YYNGEE, per germline.

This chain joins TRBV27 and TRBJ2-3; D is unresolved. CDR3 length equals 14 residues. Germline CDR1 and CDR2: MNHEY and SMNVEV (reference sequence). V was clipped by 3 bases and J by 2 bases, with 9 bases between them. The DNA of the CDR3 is TGTGCCAGCAGTTTCGCGCTGAACACAGATACGCAGTATTTT. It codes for CASSFALNTDTQYF.

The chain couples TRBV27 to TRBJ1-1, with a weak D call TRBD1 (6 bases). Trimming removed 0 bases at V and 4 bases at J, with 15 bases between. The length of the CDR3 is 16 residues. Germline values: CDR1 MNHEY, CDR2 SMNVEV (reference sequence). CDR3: CASSLSSAGGGTEAFF. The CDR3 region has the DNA TGTGCCAGCAGTTTATCTTCCGCGGGAGGGGGCACTGAAGCTTTCTTT.

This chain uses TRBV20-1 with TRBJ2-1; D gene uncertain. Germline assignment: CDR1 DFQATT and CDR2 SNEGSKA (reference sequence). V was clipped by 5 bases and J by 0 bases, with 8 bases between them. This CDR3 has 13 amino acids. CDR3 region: CSARVPSYNEQFF. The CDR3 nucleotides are TGCAGTGCTCGAGTCCCCTCCTACAATGAGCAGTTCTTC.

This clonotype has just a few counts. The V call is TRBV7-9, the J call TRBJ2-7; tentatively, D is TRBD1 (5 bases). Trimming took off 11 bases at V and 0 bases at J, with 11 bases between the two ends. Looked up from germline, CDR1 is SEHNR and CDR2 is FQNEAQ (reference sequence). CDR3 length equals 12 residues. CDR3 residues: CASQGSSYEQYF. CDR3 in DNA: TGTGCCTCCCAGGGAAGCTCCTACGAGCAGTACTTC.

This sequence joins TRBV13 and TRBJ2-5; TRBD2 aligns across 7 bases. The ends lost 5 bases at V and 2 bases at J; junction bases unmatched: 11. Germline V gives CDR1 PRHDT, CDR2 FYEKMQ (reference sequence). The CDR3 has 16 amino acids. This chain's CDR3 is CASSPLRSGAQETQYF. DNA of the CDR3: TGTGCCAGCAGCCCGTTGCGGAGCGGGGCTCAAGAGACCCAGTACTTC.

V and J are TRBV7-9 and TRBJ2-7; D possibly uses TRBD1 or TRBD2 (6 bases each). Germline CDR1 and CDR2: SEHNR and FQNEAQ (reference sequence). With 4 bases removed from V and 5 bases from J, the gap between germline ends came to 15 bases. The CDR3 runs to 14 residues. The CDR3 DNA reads TGTGCCAGCAGCTCATGGGGGGCCCGAGACGAGCAGTACTTC. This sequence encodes CASSSWGARDEQYF. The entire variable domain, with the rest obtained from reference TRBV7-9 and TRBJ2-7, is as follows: DTGVSQNPRHKITKRGQNVTFRCDPISEHNRLYWYRQTLGQGPEFLTYFQNEAQLEKSRLLSDRFSAERPKGSFSTLEIQRTEQGDSAMYLCASSSWGARDEQYFGPGTRLTVT.

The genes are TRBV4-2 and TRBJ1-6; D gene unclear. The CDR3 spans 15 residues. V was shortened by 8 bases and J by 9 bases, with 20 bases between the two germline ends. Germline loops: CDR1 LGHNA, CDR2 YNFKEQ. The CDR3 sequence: CASGDNGNSGSPLHF. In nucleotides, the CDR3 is TGTGCCAGCGGCGATAACGGCAACAGCGGTTCACCCCTCCACTTT.

CDR3 nucleotides: TGCAGTGCTAGAGAAGCGGCAGACTATGGCTACACCTTC. Amino acid sequence: CSAREAADYGYTF. The rearrangement uses TRBV20-1 and TRBJ1-2; D unclear. Germline CDR1 DFQATT, CDR2 SNEGSKA (reference sequence). The V gene lost 0 bases and the J gene lost 3 bases, with 8 bases spanning the gap. The CDR3 covers 13 residues.

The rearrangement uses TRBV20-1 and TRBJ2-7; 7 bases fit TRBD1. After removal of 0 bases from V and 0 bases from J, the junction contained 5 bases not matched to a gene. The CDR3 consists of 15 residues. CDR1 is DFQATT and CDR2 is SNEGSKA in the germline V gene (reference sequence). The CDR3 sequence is CSARDRGQSSYEQYF. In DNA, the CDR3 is TGCAGTGCTAGAGATAGGGGACAGAGCTCCTACGAGCAGTACTTC.

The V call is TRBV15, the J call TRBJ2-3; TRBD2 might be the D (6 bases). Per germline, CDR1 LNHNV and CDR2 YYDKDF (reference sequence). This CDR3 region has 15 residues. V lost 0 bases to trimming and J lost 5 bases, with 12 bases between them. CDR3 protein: CATSREGGTGDTQYF. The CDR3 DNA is TGTGCCACCAGCAGAGAAGGCGGGACGGGAGATACGCAGTATTTT.

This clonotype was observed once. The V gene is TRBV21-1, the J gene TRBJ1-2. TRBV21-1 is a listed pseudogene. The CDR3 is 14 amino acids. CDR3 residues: CASSKFVDNYGYTF. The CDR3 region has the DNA TGTGCCAGCAGCAAATTTGTCGATAACTATGGCTACACCTTC.

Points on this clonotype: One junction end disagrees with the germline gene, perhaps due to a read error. The CDR3 spells CASTEPGQGCF. The CDR3 bases are TGTGCCAGCACAGAACCGGGACAGGGGTGCTTC. This chain joins TRBV2 and TRBJ2-4, with 10 bases matching TRBD1. The CDR3 covers 11 residues. Per the germline V gene, CDR1 is SNHLY and CDR2 is FYNNEI.

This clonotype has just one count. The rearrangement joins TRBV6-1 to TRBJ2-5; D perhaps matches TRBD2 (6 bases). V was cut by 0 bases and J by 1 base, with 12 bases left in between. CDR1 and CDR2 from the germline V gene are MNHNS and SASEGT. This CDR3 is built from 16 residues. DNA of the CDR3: TGTGCCAGCAGTGAAGCGGGGGGTGGAGTCCAAGAGACCCAGTACTTC. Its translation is CASSEAGGGVQETQYF.

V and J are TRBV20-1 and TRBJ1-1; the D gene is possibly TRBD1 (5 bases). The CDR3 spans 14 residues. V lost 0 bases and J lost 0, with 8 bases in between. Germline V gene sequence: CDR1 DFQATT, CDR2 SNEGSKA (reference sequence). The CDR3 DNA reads TGCAGTGCTAGAGATAGGGGAATGAACACTGAAGCTTTCTTT. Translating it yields CSARDRGMNTEAFF.

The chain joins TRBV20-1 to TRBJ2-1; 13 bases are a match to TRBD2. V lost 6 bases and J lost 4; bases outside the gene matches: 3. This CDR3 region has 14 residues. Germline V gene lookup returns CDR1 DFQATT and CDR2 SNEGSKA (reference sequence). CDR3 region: CSALAGGLYNEQFF. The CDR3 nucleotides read TGCAGTGCACTAGCGGGGGGGCTTTACAATGAGCAGTTCTTC.

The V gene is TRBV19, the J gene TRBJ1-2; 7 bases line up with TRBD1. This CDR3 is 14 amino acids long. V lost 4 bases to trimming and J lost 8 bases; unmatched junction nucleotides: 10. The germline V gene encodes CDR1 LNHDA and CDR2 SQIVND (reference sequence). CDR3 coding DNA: TGTGCCAGTAGTAGCCCTCTGGCAGGGGGAGGCTACACCTTC. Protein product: CASSSPLAGGGYTF. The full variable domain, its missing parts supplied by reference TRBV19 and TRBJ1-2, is DGGITQSPKYLFRKEGQNVTLSCEQNLNHDAMYWYRQDPGQGLRLIYYSQIVNDFQKGDIAEGYSVSREKKESFPLTVTSAQKNPTAFYLCASSSPLAGGGYTFGSGTRLTVV.

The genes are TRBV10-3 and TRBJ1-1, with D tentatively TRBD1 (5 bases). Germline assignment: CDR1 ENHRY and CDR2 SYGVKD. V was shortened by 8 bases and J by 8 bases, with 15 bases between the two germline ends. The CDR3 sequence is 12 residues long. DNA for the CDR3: TGTGCCATCGGCGGGGACCCACCCGAAGCTTTCTTT. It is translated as CAIGGDPPEAFF.

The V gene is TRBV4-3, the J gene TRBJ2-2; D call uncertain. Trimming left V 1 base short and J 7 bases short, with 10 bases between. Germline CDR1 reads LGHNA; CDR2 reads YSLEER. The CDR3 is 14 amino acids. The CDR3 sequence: CASSQAAGGGELFF. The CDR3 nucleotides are TGCGCCAGCAGCCAAGCCGCCGGCGGCGGGGAGCTGTTTTTT.

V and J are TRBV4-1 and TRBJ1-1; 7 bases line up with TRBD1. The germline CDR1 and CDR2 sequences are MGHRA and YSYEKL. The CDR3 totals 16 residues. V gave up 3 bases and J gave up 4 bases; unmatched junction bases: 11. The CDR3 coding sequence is TGCGCCAGCAGCCAGGATGACAGGGAACCCCCCACTGAAGCTTTCTTT. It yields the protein CASSQDDREPPTEAFF.

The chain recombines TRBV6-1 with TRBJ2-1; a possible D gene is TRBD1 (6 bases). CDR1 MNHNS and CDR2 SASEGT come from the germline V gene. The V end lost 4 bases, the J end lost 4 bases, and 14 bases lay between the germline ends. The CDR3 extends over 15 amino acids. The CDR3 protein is CASSVGQNLYNEQFF. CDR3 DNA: TGTGCCAGCAGTGTAGGACAGAACCTATACAATGAGCAGTTCTTC.

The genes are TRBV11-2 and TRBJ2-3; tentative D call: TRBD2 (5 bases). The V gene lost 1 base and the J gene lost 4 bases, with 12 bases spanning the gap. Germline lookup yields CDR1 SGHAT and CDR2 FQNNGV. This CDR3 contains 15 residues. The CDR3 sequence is CASSLARRGSDTQYF. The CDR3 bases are TGTGCCAGCAGCTTAGCCCGGAGAGGGTCAGATACGCAGTATTTT.